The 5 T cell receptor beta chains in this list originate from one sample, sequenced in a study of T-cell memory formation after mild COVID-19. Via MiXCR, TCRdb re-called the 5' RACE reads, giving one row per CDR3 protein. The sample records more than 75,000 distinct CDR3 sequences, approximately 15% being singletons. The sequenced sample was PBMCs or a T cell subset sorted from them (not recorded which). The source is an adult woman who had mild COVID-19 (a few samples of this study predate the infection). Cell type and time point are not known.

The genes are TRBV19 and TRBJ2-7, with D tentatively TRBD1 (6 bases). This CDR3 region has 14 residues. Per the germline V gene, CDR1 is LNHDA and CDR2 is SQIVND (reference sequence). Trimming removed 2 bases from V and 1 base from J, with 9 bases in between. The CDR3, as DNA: TGTGCCAGTAGTATAAGGACAGATTCCTACGAGCAGTACTTC. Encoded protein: CASSIRTDSYEQYF.

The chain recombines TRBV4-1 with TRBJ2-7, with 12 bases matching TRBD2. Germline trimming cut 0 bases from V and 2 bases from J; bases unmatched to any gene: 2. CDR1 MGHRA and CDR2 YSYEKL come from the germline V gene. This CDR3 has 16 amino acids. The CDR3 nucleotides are TGCGCCAGCAGCCAAGAAACTAGCGGGGGGACCTACGAGCAGTACTTC. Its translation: CASSQETSGGTYEQYF.

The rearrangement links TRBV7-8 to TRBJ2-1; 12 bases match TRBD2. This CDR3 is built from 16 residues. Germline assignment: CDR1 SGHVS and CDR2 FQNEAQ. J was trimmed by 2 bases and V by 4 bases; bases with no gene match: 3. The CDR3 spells CASSSTSGSPYNEQFF. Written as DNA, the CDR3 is TGTGCCAGCAGCTCGACTAGCGGGAGTCCCTACAATGAGCAGTTCTTC.

Written as DNA, the CDR3 is TGCGCCAGCAGCTCAGACTCTGCCTACAATGAGCAGTTCTTC. Translated, it gives CASSSDSAYNEQFF. The chain joins TRBV4-1 to TRBJ2-1, with D uncertain. The germline V gene has CDR1 MGHRA and CDR2 YSYEKL. Trimming left V 5 bases short and J 2 bases short, with 10 bases between. The CDR3 is 14 residues long.

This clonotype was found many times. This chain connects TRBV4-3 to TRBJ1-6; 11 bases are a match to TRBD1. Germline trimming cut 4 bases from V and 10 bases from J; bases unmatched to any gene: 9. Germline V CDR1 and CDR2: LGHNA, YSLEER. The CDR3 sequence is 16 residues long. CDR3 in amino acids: CASSPTSGTGGSPLHF. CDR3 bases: TGCGCCAGCAGCCCCACGTCCGGGACAGGGGGATCACCCCTCCACTTT.